The next 9 T cell receptor beta chains were all read from a single sample in a study of T-cell memory formation after mild COVID-19. TCRdb redid the calling of the 5' RACE reads with MiXCR, one entry per CDR3 protein. The data contain under 350,000 distinct CDR3 sequences, around 15% of them singletons. The material sequenced was PBMCs or a T cell subset sorted from them (not recorded which). The receptors derive from a man aged 18 to 29 who had mild COVID-19 (a few samples of this study predate the infection). Cell type and time point are not known.

This clonotype was recorded at least ten times. The chain joins TRBV25-1 to TRBJ1-2, with D hard to call. Between the trimmed V and J ends, which lost 6 bases and 2 bases, there was a span of 7 bases. Per the germline V gene, CDR1 is MGHDK and CDR2 is SYGVNS. The CDR3 loop spans 12 amino acids. The CDR3 loop is CASRQTNYGYTF. The CDR3 nucleotides are TGTGCCAGCAGACAGACCAACTATGGCTACACCTTC.

The gene calls are TRBV12-3 or TRBV12-4 and TRBJ1-1; D not resolved. This CDR3 has 15 amino acids. Deletions cut 3 bases from V and 1 base from J, with 12 bases between. Here the CDR3 DNA reads TGTGCCAGCAGTTTCGGTCCGCCAAGGAACACTGAAGCTTTCTTT. This gives the protein CASSFGPPRNTEAFF.

The chain is built from TRBV7-2 and TRBJ2-1; 10 bases are a match to TRBD1. Germline V gene sequence: CDR1 SGHTA, CDR2 FQGNSA. The CDR3 spans 13 residues. J lost 8 bases, V lost 5 bases, and 3 bases had no gene match. As DNA, the CDR3 is TGTGCCAGCAGCCCAGGACAGGGGGATGAGCAGTTCTTC. Translated: CASSPGQGDEQFF.

On this clonotype: Mismatch with germline at one junction end may stem from a read error. The chain employs TRBV28 and TRBJ1-1, with unresolved D. CDR3 length equals 15 residues. Germline V gives CDR1 MDHEN, CDR2 SYDVKM. Written as DNA, the CDR3 is TGTGCCAGCAGTTTTAGGTCGCTTACGAACACTGAAGTTTTCTTT. Its translation is CASSFRSLTNTEVFF.

This clonotype occurred a few times. The V call is TRBV9, the J call TRBJ2-2, with D hard to call. The CDR3 is 16 amino acids. From germline, CDR1 is SGDLS and CDR2 YYNGEE. V lost 3 bases to trimming and J lost 0 bases, with 12 bases between them. The CDR3 protein is CASSGRSLANTGELFF. DNA of the CDR3: TGTGCCAGCAGCGGTCGGAGCCTCGCGAACACCGGGGAGCTGTTTTTT.

This clonotype was seen a few times. V and J are TRBV7-8 and TRBJ2-2; D gene ambiguous. V was cut by 5 bases and J by 6 bases, with 13 bases left in between. There are 14 residues in the CDR3. CDR1 SGHVS and CDR2 FQNEAQ come from the germline V gene. The CDR3 sequence: CASSPHALAGELFF. The CDR3, as DNA: TGTGCCAGCAGCCCTCACGCCTTGGCCGGGGAGCTGTTTTTT. The full variable domain, in which reference TRBV7-8 and TRBJ2-2 provide the parts outside the CDR3, is GAGVSQSPRYKVAKRGQDVALRCDPISGHVSLFWYQQALGQGPEFLTYFQNEAQLDKSGLPSDRFFAERPEGSVSTLKIQRTQQEDSAVYLCASSPHALAGELFFGEGSRLTVL.

The chain is built from TRBV20-1 and TRBJ1-6, with 7 bases identical to TRBD1. The V and J ends lost 6 bases and 8 bases, in that order; junction bases with no gene match: 1. In germline, CDR1 is DFQATT, CDR2 SNEGSKA (reference sequence). The CDR3 is made up of 11 amino acids. Here the CDR3 reads CSAGTDSPLHF. CDR3 sequence (DNA): TGCAGTGCCGGGACAGATTCACCCCTCCACTTT.

The chain joins TRBV5-6 to TRBJ1-4, with unresolved D. The CDR3 has 12 residues. Trimming pared 4 bases from V and 8 bases from J, leaving 9 bases between. Germline CDR1 SGHDT, CDR2 YYEEEE. CDR3 DNA: TGTGCCAGCAGCAAGACCAGGGAAAAACTGTTTTTT. This gives the protein CASSKTREKLFF.

This clonotype occurred a few times. The V call is TRBV10-1, the J call TRBJ2-7, with D perhaps assigned TRBD1 or TRBD2 (5 bases each). This CDR3 contains 14 residues. V gave up 3 bases and J gave up 0 bases, with 9 bases separating them. CDR1 and CDR2 (germline): WNHNN, SYGVQD (reference sequence). CDR3 nucleotide sequence: TGCGCCAGCAGTGAAGTGAGGGGCTCCTACGAGCAGTACTTC. It translates to CASSEVRGSYEQYF.